Described below is a single T cell receptor (beta chain) sequence and its context. Its antigen is not known. A library of TCRbeta sequences, prepared with unique molecular identifiers, was generated. MiXCR, run by TCRdb on the PCR reads, gives a single entry per CDR3 protein. The table lists hundreds of thousands of distinct CDR3 sequences, 20% to 30% of them singletons. CDR1 is SQVTM, CDR2 ANQGSEA, per germline. The length of the CDR3 is 13 residues. Trimming took 2 bases from V and 3 from J; bases not matched to a gene: 3. This sample was included in a study of T-cell reconstitution after alpha-beta-depleted transplantation in children. Study findings and constraints: Once a year had passed after transplant, T-cell counts and diversity came mostly from newly produced T cells. Where alpha-beta T cells came from about two months after transplant was reportedly several hundred expanded graft clones. Some patients' high day-60 TCRbeta diversity was attributed to recipient cells surviving conditioning.

This receptor was taken from a female patient between 2 and 15 years old who had a stem cell transplant for congenital amegakaryocytic thrombocytopenia, so the T cells may come from the graft donor. This rearrangement joins TRBV29-1 to TRBJ1-1; 7 positions match TRBD1. This specimen was PBMCs, mostly from graft donor cells, taken 360 days after TCRalphabeta/CD19-depleted stem cell transplant. CDR3 amino acids: CSVERGGDTEAFF. The CDR3 coding sequence is TGCAGCGTTGAAAGAGGGGGCGACACTGAAGCTTTCTTT. Filled out from reference TRBV29-1 and TRBJ1-1, the complete variable domain reads SAVISQKPSRDICQRGTSLTIQCQVDSQVTMMFWYRQQPGQSLTLIATANQGSEATYESGFVIDKFPISRPNLTFSTLTVSNMSPEDSSIYLCSVERGGDTEAFFGQGTRLTVV.